The clone carrying this TCR beta chain was seen more than once but under ten times. The antigen is not known. This specimen comes from a study of T-cell memory formation after mild COVID-19. General study points: Memory sampled before infection contained some responding clones, suggesting cross-reactive memory joined.

This CDR3 has 16 amino acids. V was pared by 5 bases and J by 1 base, with 15 bases between. In germline, CDR1 is SGHAT, CDR2 FQNNGV. TCRdb re-analysed the 5' RACE reads in MiXCR, keeping a single row per CDR3 protein. Counted here are just under 150,000 distinct CDR3 sequences, around 21% occurring once; the ten biggest clones make up 2% to 2.5%. This receptor was identified in an adult woman who had mild COVID-19 (a few samples of this study predate the infection). Cell type and time point are not known. Specimen: PBMCs or a T cell subset sorted from them (not recorded which). The chain carries TRBV11-2 and TRBJ2-4; D could derive from TRBD1 or TRBD2 (6 bases each). CDR3 loop: CASSLMGGAAKNIQYF. The CDR3 region has the DNA TGTGCCAGCAGCCTAATGGGGGGCGCTGCCAAAAACATTCAGTACTTC.